Listed below are T cell receptor beta chains from one sample, sequenced in a study of T cell repertoires in cytomegalovirus infection. No antigen is known for these receptors. Each CDR3 protein is one row after TCRdb ran MiXCR on the reads. Of approximately 590,000 distinct CDR3 sequences listed, around 40% are singletons. The specimen comprised cultured PBMCs, sampled from culture after CMV antigen stimulation. The source is a human donor in good health (CMV status not recorded). Some clones in this sample may be carry-over from other donors' samples. Each CDR3 is given with its conserved first and last residue.

v_gene	j_gene	CDR3aa
TRBV11-2	TRBJ2-1	CASSSTSGRVSEQFF
TRBV12-3/TRBV12-4	TRBJ2-1	CASSHGGLEQFF
TRBV19	TRBJ1-1	CASSIGGVNTEAFF
TRBV7-8	TRBJ2-1	CASSLVPLRISSYNEQFF
TRBV7-2	TRBJ1-2	CASSPHSYGYTF
TRBV7-9	TRBJ2-1	CASSGRLEQFF
TRBV27	TRBJ2-1	CASSPLRGYNEQFF
TRBV12-3/TRBV12-4	TRBJ2-7	CASSLAPLASGRYEQYF
TRBV7-6	TRBJ2-1	CASRGGVMDRADSSYNEQFF
TRBV19	TRBJ1-1	CASSIDPDFPSMNTEAFF
TRBV29-1	TRBJ2-5	CSVDRGDGGETQYF
TRBV7-2	TRBJ2-1	CASSYTGTSGRVAGNEQFF
TRBV6-2/TRBV6-3	TRBJ2-2	CASSYPQSGELFF
TRBV20-1	TRBJ2-3	CSARGPTSTDTQYF
TRBV7-4	TRBJ2-7	CASSQTGSEQYF
TRBV24-1	TRBJ2-2	CATSAGGSGELFF
TRBV7-9	TRBJ2-1	CASKTGLAGDPGYEQFF
TRBV7-2	TRBJ2-5	CATRRDRGETQYF
TRBV28	TRBJ2-5	CASSLYSGGTYQETQYF
TRBV20-1	TRBJ2-3	CSGVALAASTDTQYF
TRBV20-1	TRBJ1-1	CSAPGSSTEAFF
TRBV6-1	TRBJ1-6	CASEEAFNSPLHF
TRBV20-1	TRBJ1-1	CSARDRAANTEAFF
TRBV7-4	TRBJ2-4	CASCWPQRF
TRBV4-3	TRBJ1-4	CASSHTPGTGNEKLFF
TRBV5-1	TRBJ2-7	CASSSTGVISYEQYF
TRBV20-1	TRBJ2-7	CSAPLGVYEQYF
TRBV2	TRBJ1-3	CASSDSWAGAGNTIYF
TRBV7-9	TRBJ2-1	CASSFRGGALDEQFF
TRBV6-5	TRBJ1-2	CASSYSGQGGNGYTF
TRBV29-1	TRBJ1-3	CSVGDSSGNTIYF
TRBV7-2	TRBJ1-3	CASSLREVSGNTIYF
TRBV29-1	TRBJ1-1	CSVVRRVNTEAFF
TRBV7-6	TRBJ2-5	CASSLEPTFETQYF
TRBV4-1	TRBJ2-1	CASSHRASGASYSEQFF
TRBV29-1	TRBJ2-3	CSVEGRTFRINTQYF
TRBV12-3/TRBV12-4	TRBJ1-3	CASRPGTAGNTIYF
TRBV7-9	TRBJ2-2	CASSPTTTNTGELFF
TRBV12-3/TRBV12-4	TRBJ1-2	CASRGLDRGKRDYGYTF
TRBV7-7	TRBJ2-2	CASSLVPGRIGAGELFF
TRBV20-1	TRBJ2-3	CSALDPGGPNTQYF
TRBV7-2	TRBJ1-1	CASSLAGVANTEAFF
TRBV5-4	TRBJ2-5	CASSEQIGETQYF
TRBV10-3	TRBJ2-5	CAIRQGPSGETQYF
TRBV2	TRBJ2-1	CASSGSGGHNEQFF
TRBV6-6	TRBJ1-4	CASSYRGLEKLFF
TRBV7-8	TRBJ1-6	CASSLDRGLSPLHF
TRBV7-4	TRBJ2-7	CASSQASGGIYEQYF
TRBV7-2	TRBJ1-1	CASSVGRNTEAFF
TRBV10-2	TRBJ2-1	CASMGGYNEQFF
TRBV7-6	TRBJ2-7	CASSHRQGGYEQYF
TRBV12-3/TRBV12-4	TRBJ1-1	CASGYNTEAFF
TRBV6-6	TRBJ2-3	CASTTHTDTQYF
TRBV14	TRBJ2-1	CASSQSGPVKFF
TRBV12-3/TRBV12-4	TRBJ2-2	CASSLRSGGNTGELFF
TRBV18	TRBJ2-7	CASSPRMVAGDEQYF
TRBV20-1	TRBJ2-5	CSAIQGAKETQYF
TRBV20-1	TRBJ1-6	CSARDAQVGSNSPLHF
TRBV6-2/TRBV6-3	TRBJ2-3	CASRSGGPTYHTQYF